These 29 T cell receptor beta chains were sequenced from one sample in a study of blood T cell repertoires in COVID-19. The data were produced by immunoSEQ multiplex PCR, yet TCRdb's version contains in-frame clones alone and is incomplete. The sample consists of tens of thousands of clones, 75% to 90% of them appearing once. The source material was peripheral blood. The receptors stem from a human donor with active COVID-19. The donor label of this sample is uncertain.

The rearrangement links TRBV9 to TRBJ2-5, with 8 nucleotides matching TRBD1. Germline V gene data show CDR1 as SGDLS and CDR2 as YYNGEE. V shed 4 bases, J shed 5 bases, and the junction held 10 bases outside the gene matches. The CDR3 consists of 15 residues. For the CDR3, the DNA is TGTGCCAGCAGCACAGCCGGGACAGGCATGGAGACCCAGTACTTC. Its protein product is CASSTAGTGMETQYF.

The rearrangement uses TRBV27 and TRBJ2-3, with D perhaps TRBD2 (6 bases). V lost 7 bases, J lost 5 bases, and 16 bases lay in between. Germline-derived CDR1 and CDR2 are MNHEY and SMNVEV (reference sequence). The CDR3 consists of 14 residues. This CDR3 is CASTPMGREDTQYF. The CDR3 DNA sequence: TGTGCCAGCACTCCGATGGGGCGGGAAGATACGCAGTATTTT.

This clone appeared once. This sequence joins TRBV21-1 and TRBJ2-3; TRBD2, the table's D call, was not compared with the DNA. TRBV21-1 is noted as a pseudogene. The CDR3 covers 18 residues. CDR3 in amino acids: CASSKEGTSGRGADTQYF. CDR3 bases: TGTGCCAGCAGCAAAGAAGGGACTAGCGGGCGTGGGGCGGATACGCAGTATTTT.

The CDR3 protein is CASSLTAPGFDTGELFF. The CDR3 DNA reads TGTGCCAGCAGCTTAACAGCCCCAGGTTTTGACACCGGGGAGCTGTTTTTT. This chain uses TRBV7-3 with TRBJ2-2; D gene uncertain. Germline assignment: CDR1 SGHTA and CDR2 FQGTGA. This CDR3 spans 17 amino acids. V dropped 0 bases and J dropped 3 bases, with 14 bases sitting between them.

The CDR3 sequence is CASSLAGRDGELFF. The CDR3 DNA follows: TGTGCCAGCAGCTTAGCAGGTCGAGACGGGGAGCTGTTTTTT. The rearrangement links TRBV13 to TRBJ2-2; D not resolved. Germline assignment: CDR1 PRHDT and CDR2 FYEKMQ (reference sequence). The CDR3 sequence is 14 residues long. V dropped 1 base and J dropped 7 bases, with 10 bases sitting between them.

The rearrangement links TRBV4-1 to TRBJ2-7; TRBD1 aligns across 9 bases. There are 14 residues in the CDR3. V lost 4 bases, J lost 6 bases, and 7 bases stayed unmatched. Germline values: CDR1 MGHRA, CDR2 YSYEKL. CDR3 sequence: CASSPKQGAREQYF. The CDR3 DNA reads TGCGCCAGCAGCCCTAAACAGGGGGCGCGCGAGCAGTACTTC.

For the CDR3, the DNA is TGTGCCAGCAGGGGACAGGGGGGCGAGCAGTACTTC. It yields the protein CASRGQGGEQYF. The V call is TRBV7-9, the J call TRBJ2-7; 11 bases align to TRBD1. The CDR3 has 12 amino acids. V trimming: 6 bases; J trimming: 6 bases; junction bases outside the gene matches: 1. Per the germline V gene, CDR1 is SEHNR and CDR2 is FQNEAQ (reference sequence).

The V and J genes are TRBV11-1 and TRBJ2-5; a possible D gene is TRBD1 (7 bases). CDR3 length equals 14 residues. Trimming took off 5 bases at V and 4 bases at J, with 14 bases between the two ends. Germline lookup yields CDR1 SGHAT and CDR2 FQDESV (reference sequence). CDR3 DNA: TGTGCCAGCAGCCCGCGGAGGGGGCGAGAGACCCAGTACTTC. This codes for CASSPRRGRETQYF.

This rearrangement joins TRBV24-1 to TRBJ1-6; TRBD1 aligns across 9 bases. CDR3 length: 16 residues. Germline loops: CDR1 KGHDR, CDR2 SFDVKD. With 4 bases clipped from V and 8 bases from J, the junction kept 8 bases outside the gene matches. CDR3 sequence: CATSDLGQGFDSPLHF. The CDR3 nucleotides are TGTGCCACCAGTGACCTAGGACAGGGGTTCGATTCACCCCTCCACTTT.

The rearrangement links TRBV7-2 to TRBJ2-1; D is possibly TRBD2 (5 bases). The CDR3 totals 14 residues. V shed 5 bases and J shed 8 bases, with 16 bases lying between them. Germline-derived CDR1 and CDR2 are SGHTA and FQGNSA. CDR3 nucleotides: TGTGCCAGCAGCCCTTCGTGGGCCGGGGATGAGCAGTTCTTC. Translation gives CASSPSWAGDEQFF.

The J gene is TRBJ1-3, the V gene TRBV18; tentatively, D is TRBD1 (6 bases). In germline, CDR1 is KGHSH, CDR2 LQKENI. Trimming cost V 1 base and J 0 bases, with 10 bases left between them. This CDR3 is built from 16 residues. Here the CDR3 DNA reads TGTGCCAGCTCACCACGTGCAGGGGACTCTGGAAACACCATATATTTT. Amino acids: CASSPRAGDSGNTIYF.

The chain couples TRBV6-5 to TRBJ1-5; D might be TRBD1 (5 bases). The germline gives CDR1 MNHEY, CDR2 SVGAGI. V lost 0 bases and J lost 5, with 5 bases in between. The CDR3 is 13 amino acids. The DNA for the CDR3 is TGTGCCAGCAGTTACTCACAGGATCAGCCCCAGCATTTT. Encoded protein: CASSYSQDQPQHF.

This sequence joins TRBV18 and TRBJ2-7; 8 positions match TRBD2. Germline CDR1 and CDR2: KGHSH and LQKENI. The CDR3 covers 14 residues. J was trimmed by 1 base and V by 5 bases; bases with no gene match: 4. The CDR3 loop is CASSTGLVSYEQYF. In DNA, the CDR3 is TGTGCCAGCTCAACGGGACTAGTTTCCTACGAGCAGTACTTC.

This chain links TRBV5-8 with TRBJ1-1, with a tentative D call TRBD1 (5 bases). The germline V and J ends were trimmed by 2 bases and 8 bases, with 13 bases remaining between them. Germline V gene sequence: CDR1 SGHTS, CDR2 YDEGEE. This CDR3 has 13 amino acids. The CDR3 nucleotides are TGTGCCAGCAGCTTTATAGGGGCAGAAGAAGCTTTCTTT. Protein sequence: CASSFIGAEEAFF.

The chain uses TRBV7-3 and TRBJ2-1; 14 bases are shared with TRBD2. Looked up from germline, CDR1 is SGHTA and CDR2 is FQGTGA. This CDR3 comprises 19 residues. V trimming: 5 bases; J trimming: 0 bases; junction bases outside the gene matches: 9. CDR3 region: CASSLRTSGRISSYNEQFF. The CDR3 coding sequence is TGTGCCAGCAGCCTCAGGACTAGCGGGAGGATTAGCTCCTACAATGAGCAGTTCTTC.

J is TRBJ2-1 and V is TRBV24-1; 7 bases are shared with TRBD2. Trimming took 6 bases from V and 10 from J; bases not matched to a gene: 2. The length of the CDR3 is 11 residues. The germline CDR1 and CDR2 sequences are KGHDR and SFDVKD. The CDR3 nucleotides are TGTGCCACCAGTAAAGCGGGGGAGCAGTTCTTC. Its protein is CATSKAGEQFF.

Written as DNA, the CDR3 is TGTGCCAGCAGTAGACTATGGTCAGAGACCCAGTACTTC. The encoded protein is CASSRLWSETQYF. The chain employs TRBV2 and TRBJ2-5, with D tentatively TRBD2 (5 bases). Germline V gene lookup returns CDR1 SNHLY and CDR2 FYNNEI. This CDR3 spans 13 amino acids. Between the trimmed V and J ends, which lost 5 bases and 4 bases, there was a span of 11 bases.

The chain couples TRBV12-1 to TRBJ2-5; TRBD1, the table's D call, was not compared with the DNA. TRBV12-1 is a documented pseudogene. The CDR3 is made up of 15 amino acids. CDR3 residues: CASSFGRGYQETQYF. The DNA of the CDR3 is TGTGCCAGCAGCTTTGGCAGGGGATACCAAGAGACCCAGTACTTC.

This chain connects TRBV15 to TRBJ2-7; D is perhaps TRBD2 (5 bases). V dropped 4 bases and J dropped 4 bases, with 14 bases sitting between them. CDR3 length: 14 amino acids. Germline loops: CDR1 LNHNV, CDR2 YYDKDF (reference sequence). The CDR3 DNA follows: TGTGCCACCAGCATCCGGGGTTCGCCTTACGAGCAGTACTTC. Translation: CATSIRGSPYEQYF.

The chain recombines TRBV6-5 with TRBJ2-7; possible D gene TRBD1, 5 bases. Germline V CDR1 and CDR2: MNHEY, SVGAGI. The CDR3 totals 13 residues. V shed 2 bases and J shed 4 bases, with 9 bases lying between them. The CDR3 protein is CASSYDSYYEQYF. In DNA, the CDR3 is TGTGCCAGCAGTTACGACAGCTATTACGAGCAGTACTTC.

This clone was detected only once. The rearrangement links TRBV5-1 to TRBJ2-3; 8 bases are a match to TRBD1. CDR1 and CDR2 from the germline V gene are SGHRS and YFSETQ. CDR3 length: 15 residues. Trimming took 1 base from V and 5 from J; bases not matched to a gene: 6. CDR3 sequence: CASSLRQGMGDTQYF. In DNA form, the CDR3 reads TGCGCCAGCAGCTTGCGACAGGGGATGGGAGATACGCAGTATTTT.

The chain joins TRBV5-1 to TRBJ2-5; the D gene is possibly TRBD1 (5 bases). This CDR3 has 14 residues. V was clipped by 2 bases and J by 2 bases, with 10 bases between them. The germline V gene encodes CDR1 SGHRS and CDR2 YFSETQ. In DNA form, the CDR3 reads TGCGCCAGCAGCTTACAGGCAAATCAAGAGACCCAGTACTTC. Its translation: CASSLQANQETQYF.

The chain employs TRBV28 and TRBJ2-3; 10 bases agree with TRBD2. Germline V gives CDR1 MDHEN, CDR2 SYDVKM. This CDR3 is built from 15 residues. The V gene end was trimmed by 2 bases and the J gene end by 5 bases; junction bases not matched to a gene: 4. CDR3 amino acids: CASSLTSGVRDTQYF. Written as DNA, the CDR3 is TGTGCCAGCAGTTTAACTAGCGGGGTGAGAGATACGCAGTATTTT. Full variable domain (outside the CDR3, taken from reference TRBV28 and TRBJ2-3): DVKVTQSSRYLVKRTGEKVFLECVQDMDHENMFWYRQDPGLGLRLIYFSYDVKMKEKGDIPEGYSVSREKKERFSLILESASTNQTSMYLCASSLTSGVRDTQYFGPGTRLTVL.

This clone occurred a few times. The chain carries TRBV13 and TRBJ2-5; D is uncertain. V gave up 3 bases and J gave up 5 bases, with 10 bases separating them. Germline-derived CDR1 and CDR2 are PRHDT and FYEKMQ (reference sequence). CDR3 length equals 13 residues. CDR3 bases: TGTGCCAGCAGCTTCCCCCATGTGGAGACCCAGTACTTC. Translating gives CASSFPHVETQYF.

This clone has only a few counts. Other DNA sequences in this specimen translate into the identical CDR3. V and J are TRBV5-6 and TRBJ1-2, with 7 bases aligning to TRBD1. Germline lookup yields CDR1 SGHDT and CDR2 YYEEEE. This CDR3 comprises 12 residues. V shed 3 bases and J 6 bases; nucleotides not matched to a gene: 2. As DNA, the CDR3 is TGTGCCAGCAGCTGGGGGACAGATGGCTACACCTTC. Translation: CASSWGTDGYTF. The complete variable domain, with remaining parts taken from reference TRBV5-6 and TRBJ1-2, reads DAGVTQSPTHLIKTRGQQVTLRCSPKSGHDTVSWYQQALGQGPQFIFQYYEEEERQRGNFPDRFSGHQFPNYSSELNVNALLLGDSALYLCASSWGTDGYTFGSGTRLTVV.

This clone was counted a single time. V gene TRBV25-1 combines with J gene TRBJ1-6; maybe TRBD1 (5 bases). The ends were cut back, 4 bases at V and 6 bases at J, with 10 bases in the middle. CDR1 is MGHDK, CDR2 SYGVNS, per germline. This CDR3 has 14 residues. CDR3 sequence: CASSGRGGNSPLHF. The CDR3 DNA is TGTGCCAGCAGTGGAAGGGGAGGTAATTCACCCCTCCACTTT. Full variable domain (missing parts from reference TRBV25-1 and TRBJ1-6): EADIYQTPRYLVIGTGKKITLECSQTMGHDKMYWYQQDPGMELHLIHYSYGVNSTEKGDLSSESTVSRIRTEHFPLTLESARPSHTSQYLCASSGRGGNSPLHFGNGTRLTVT.

The J gene is TRBJ1-1, the V gene TRBV3-1 (or the pseudogene TRBV3-2); 10 nucleotides line up with TRBD1. Trimming at V came to 0 bases and at J to 4 bases, leaving 2 bases not matched to a gene. The CDR3 has 15 amino acids. Germline V CDR1 and CDR2: LGHDT, YNNKEL (reference sequence). CDR3 region: CASSQDGDRGTEAFF. CDR3 DNA sequence: TGTGCCAGCAGCCAAGACGGGGACAGGGGCACTGAAGCTTTCTTT.

The V gene is TRBV5-4, the J gene TRBJ2-3, with TRBD2 matching 10 bases. The CDR3 loop spans 15 amino acids. CDR1 and CDR2 from the germline V gene are SGHNT and YYREEE (reference sequence). Germline trimming cut 2 bases from V and 2 bases from J; bases unmatched to any gene: 2. CDR3 DNA sequence: TGTGCCAGCAGCTTACTAGCGGGGTCCACAGATACGCAGTATTTT. This translates into CASSLLAGSTDTQYF.

This clone has a single count. The chain links TRBV10-3 to TRBJ1-5, with 9 nucleotides matching TRBD1. Germline V gene sequence: CDR1 ENHRY, CDR2 SYGVKD. V lost 4 bases, J lost 4 bases, and 5 bases stayed unmatched. The length of the CDR3 is 15 residues. CDR3 amino acids: CAISVGQGSNQPQHF. The DNA for the CDR3 is TGTGCCATCAGTGTTGGACAGGGGAGTAATCAGCCCCAGCATTTT.